Listed below are T cell receptor beta chains from one sample, sequenced in a study of cytomegalovirus exposure and HLA in healthy donors. The method was immunoSEQ multiplex PCR; TCRdb's version includes in-frame clones alone and lacks a portion of them. The sample records 150,000 to 200,000 clones, 85% being singletons. Sequencing input: PBMCs. Receptors were obtained from a man between 18 and 29 years old in good health and CMV-seropositive. Each CDR3 is given with its conserved first and last residue. Fields, in order: D gene, V gene, J gene, clone size, CDR3 protein, CDR3 DNA. The D gene is left open where the match is weak. Clone sizes are given selectively: once, few, many, or a class where the clone is expanded.

D gene: NA
V gene: TRBV7-9
J gene: TRBJ2-7
clone size: NA
CDR3 protein: CASSQTGDEQYF
CDR3 DNA: TGTGCCAGCAGCCAAACAGGAGACGAGCAGTACTTC

D gene: NA
V gene: TRBV18
J gene: TRBJ1-2
clone size: NA
CDR3 protein: CASSPPGRNSGYTF
CDR3 DNA: TGTGCCAGCTCACCACCGGGGCGGAACAGTGGCTACACCTTC

D gene: NA
V gene: TRBV27
J gene: TRBJ1-2
clone size: once
CDR3 protein: CASSIRLESNYGYTF
CDR3 DNA: TGTGCCAGCAGTATCCGTCTGGAGTCTAACTATGGCTACACCTTC

D gene: NA
V gene: TRBV5-1
J gene: TRBJ2-5
clone size: NA
CDR3 protein: CASSLVRETQYF
CDR3 DNA: TGCGCCAGCAGCTTGGTTCGAGAGACCCAGTACTTC

D gene: TRBD1
V gene: TRBV6-5
J gene: TRBJ1-2
clone size: NA
CDR3 protein: CASSYGAGQGSGYTF
CDR3 DNA: TGTGCCAGCAGTTACGGAGCCGGACAGGGGAGCGGCTACACCTTC

D gene: TRBD1
V gene: TRBV4-1
J gene: TRBJ1-1
clone size: NA
CDR3 protein: CASSRGQGANTEAFF
CDR3 DNA: TGCGCCAGCAGCCGGGGACAGGGGGCGAACACTGAAGCTTTCTTT

D gene: NA
V gene: TRBV5-4
J gene: TRBJ2-1
clone size: NA
CDR3 protein: CASSWRSKNSYNEQFF
CDR3 DNA: TGTGCCAGCAGCTGGAGATCCAAGAACTCCTACAATGAGCAGTTCTTC

D gene: TRBD1
V gene: TRBV7-8
J gene: TRBJ1-1
clone size: few
CDR3 protein: CASSLGTATEAFF
CDR3 DNA: TGTGCCAGCAGCCTAGGGACAGCGACTGAAGCTTTCTTT

D gene: TRBD1
V gene: TRBV2
J gene: TRBJ1-5
clone size: NA
CDR3 protein: CASSDDRARNQPQHF
CDR3 DNA: TGTGCCAGCAGCGATGACAGGGCACGCAATCAGCCCCAGCATTTT

D gene: TRBD1
V gene: TRBV5-5
J gene: TRBJ2-7
clone size: NA
CDR3 protein: CASSRDRGKVGYEQYF
CDR3 DNA: TGTGCCAGCAGCCGAGACAGGGGGAAAGTAGGCTACGAGCAGTACTTC

D gene: TRBD2
V gene: TRBV6-6
J gene: TRBJ2-1
clone size: NA
CDR3 protein: CAIRTSGGASYNEQFF
CDR3 DNA: TGTGCCATTCGGACTAGCGGGGGGGCCTCCTACAATGAGCAGTTCTTC

D gene: NA
V gene: TRBV4-3
J gene: TRBJ1-4
clone size: NA
CDR3 protein: CASSQDPPGRGDEKLFF
CDR3 DNA: TGCGCCAGCAGCCAAGACCCGCCAGGGAGGGGGGATGAAAAGCTGTTTTTT

D gene: NA
V gene: TRBV7-2
J gene: TRBJ1-1
clone size: NA
CDR3 protein: CASSSKTTDVRDEAFF
CDR3 DNA: TGTGCCAGCAGCTCAAAGACGACAGACGTCCGTGATGAAGCTTTCTTT

D gene: NA
V gene: TRBV19
J gene: TRBJ1-1
clone size: few
CDR3 protein: CASSTDTEAFF
CDR3 DNA: TGTGCCAGTAGTACAGACACTGAAGCTTTCTTT

D gene: TRBD2
V gene: TRBV18
J gene: TRBJ2-3
clone size: NA
CDR3 protein: CASSGPRGGASDMQYF
CDR3 DNA: TGTGCCAGCTCAGGACCTCGGGGGGGGGCCTCAGATATGCAGTATTTT

D gene: TRBD1
V gene: TRBV13
J gene: TRBJ1-3
clone size: NA
CDR3 protein: CASSLLVGQASGNTIYF
CDR3 DNA: TGTGCCAGCAGCCTCCTTGTCGGACAGGCCTCTGGAAACACCATATATTTT

D gene: TRBD1
V gene: TRBV27
J gene: TRBJ2-2
clone size: NA
CDR3 protein: CASSSDRGFTTGELFF
CDR3 DNA: TGTGCCAGCAGTTCGGACAGGGGTTTTACGACCGGGGAGCTGTTTTTT

D gene: TRBD1
V gene: TRBV18
J gene: TRBJ2-3
clone size: NA
CDR3 protein: CASSPTTGEDTQYF
CDR3 DNA: TGTGCCAGCTCACCGACGACAGGGGAAGATACGCAGTATTTT

D gene: TRBD2
V gene: TRBV2
J gene: TRBJ2-2
clone size: NA
CDR3 protein: CASSLTSGGAGELFF
CDR3 DNA: TGTGCCAGCAGTCTGACTAGCGGGGGGGCCGGGGAGCTGTTTTTT

D gene: TRBD2
V gene: TRBV19
J gene: TRBJ2-2
clone size: NA
CDR3 protein: CASSIELAGGANTGELFF
CDR3 DNA: TGTGCCAGTAGTATCGAACTAGCGGGGGGCGCGAACACCGGGGAGCTGTTTTTT

D gene: TRBD1
V gene: TRBV9
J gene: TRBJ2-7
clone size: NA
CDR3 protein: CASSTGQAPDSYEQYF
CDR3 DNA: TGTGCCAGCAGCACTGGACAGGCCCCTGACTCCTACGAGCAGTACTTC

D gene: NA
V gene: TRBV6-5
J gene: TRBJ2-2
clone size: NA
CDR3 protein: CASTTGSTGELFF
CDR3 DNA: TGTGCCAGCACCACAGGGAGTACCGGGGAGCTGTTTTTT

D gene: TRBD1
V gene: TRBV9
J gene: TRBJ1-2
clone size: NA
CDR3 protein: CASSRSSWTGIYGYTF
CDR3 DNA: TGTGCCAGCAGCCGTAGTTCTTGGACAGGGATCTATGGCTACACCTTC

D gene: NA
V gene: TRBV11-2
J gene: TRBJ1-1
clone size: NA
CDR3 protein: CASSLTQPTKAFF
CDR3 DNA: TGTGCCAGCAGCTTGACCCAGCCCACTAAAGCTTTCTTT

D gene: NA
V gene: TRBV9
J gene: TRBJ2-2
clone size: NA
CDR3 protein: CASSVQGNTGELFF
CDR3 DNA: TGTGCCAGCAGCGTGCAGGGTAACACCGGGGAGCTGTTTTTT

D gene: NA
V gene: TRBV6-6
J gene: TRBJ2-7
clone size: NA
CDR3 protein: CASSYRDGAGHEQYF
CDR3 DNA: TGTGCCAGCAGTTACCGAGACGGAGCTGGCCACGAGCAGTACTTC

D gene: TRBD1
V gene: TRBV7-2
J gene: TRBJ1-2
clone size: once
CDR3 protein: CASSFRQGSDGYTF
CDR3 DNA: TGTGCCAGCAGCTTTAGACAGGGGTCGGATGGCTACACCTTC

D gene: NA
V gene: TRBV6-1
J gene: TRBJ2-5
clone size: NA
CDR3 protein: CASSEFYSQETQYF
CDR3 DNA: TGTGCCAGCAGTGAATTTTACAGCCAAGAGACCCAGTACTTC

D gene: TRBD2
V gene: TRBV5-1
J gene: TRBJ2-5
clone size: NA
CDR3 protein: CASSLGASGGEETQYF
CDR3 DNA: TGCGCCAGCAGTTTGGGTGCTAGCGGGGGGGAAGAGACCCAGTACTTC

D gene: NA
V gene: TRBV29-1
J gene: TRBJ2-3
clone size: NA
CDR3 protein: CSARVALGADTQYF
CDR3 DNA: TGCAGCGCACGGGTCGCCTTAGGGGCAGATACGCAGTATTTT

D gene: NA
V gene: TRBV6-1
J gene: TRBJ1-5
clone size: NA
CDR3 protein: CASSEWGDNQPQHF
CDR3 DNA: TGTGCCAGCAGTGAATGGGGAGACAATCAGCCCCAGCATTTT

D gene: NA
V gene: TRBV4-1
J gene: TRBJ1-4
clone size: NA
CDR3 protein: CASSQDSYRVFREKLFF
CDR3 DNA: TGCGCCAGCAGCCAAGATTCCTACAGGGTATTCCGTGAAAAACTGTTTTTT

D gene: NA
V gene: TRBV5-1
J gene: TRBJ1-1
clone size: NA
CDR3 protein: CASSGAPFDLNTEAFF
CDR3 DNA: TGTGCCAGCAGCGGGGCCCCCTTCGACCTGAACACTGAAGCTTTCTTT

D gene: NA
V gene: TRBV19
J gene: TRBJ1-3
clone size: NA
CDR3 protein: CASANPGNSGNTIYF
CDR3 DNA: TGTGCCAGTGCAAACCCGGGTAACTCTGGAAACACCATATATTTT

D gene: NA
V gene: TRBV6-4
J gene: TRBJ2-1
clone size: NA
CDR3 protein: CASSPGLDNEQFF
CDR3 DNA: TGTGCCAGCAGCCCGGGACTGGACAATGAGCAGTTCTTC

D gene: TRBD1
V gene: TRBV4-3
J gene: TRBJ1-1
clone size: NA
CDR3 protein: CASTSGTGNMNTEAFF
CDR3 DNA: TGCGCCAGCACCAGCGGGACAGGGAATATGAACACTGAAGCTTTCTTT

D gene: NA
V gene: TRBV2
J gene: TRBJ1-6
clone size: once
CDR3 protein: CASSEEGTGIPLHF
CDR3 DNA: TGTGCCAGCAGTGAAGAGGGTACAGGGATTCCCCTCCACTTT

D gene: TRBD2
V gene: TRBV4-2
J gene: TRBJ2-1
clone size: NA
CDR3 protein: CASSQGGTSGGRFDVEQFF
CDR3 DNA: TGTGCCAGCAGCCAAGGGGGGACTAGCGGGGGACGCTTCGATGTTGAGCAGTTCTTC

D gene: NA
V gene: TRBV2
J gene: TRBJ1-1
clone size: NA
CDR3 protein: CASSEQGFNTEAFF
CDR3 DNA: TGTGCCAGCAGCGAACAGGGATTCAACACTGAAGCTTTCTTT

D gene: NA
V gene: TRBV19
J gene: TRBJ1-6
clone size: NA
CDR3 protein: CASSIVGSSYNSPLHF
CDR3 DNA: TGTGCCAGTAGTATAGTTGGCAGCTCCTATAATTCACCCCTCCACTTT

D gene: NA
V gene: TRBV6-5
J gene: TRBJ2-3
clone size: NA
CDR3 protein: CASSPPTRDTQYF
CDR3 DNA: TGTGCCAGCAGTCCCCCAACTCGGGATACGCAGTATTTT

D gene: NA
V gene: TRBV19
J gene: TRBJ1-2
clone size: NA
CDR3 protein: CASSIDSGLSYGYTF
CDR3 DNA: TGTGCCAGTAGTATAGATAGTGGGCTATCCTATGGCTACACCTTC

D gene: NA
V gene: TRBV10-3
J gene: TRBJ1-5
clone size: NA
CDR3 protein: CAISEEGGLNQPQHF
CDR3 DNA: TGTGCCATCAGTGAAGAAGGGGGATTAAATCAGCCCCAGCATTTT

D gene: NA
V gene: TRBV19
J gene: TRBJ1-3
clone size: NA
CDR3 protein: CASSIYPDRSGNTIYF
CDR3 DNA: TGTGCCAGTAGTATATATCCCGACAGATCTGGAAACACCATATATTTT

D gene: NA
V gene: TRBV5-6
J gene: TRBJ2-7
clone size: NA
CDR3 protein: CASSLRAGNYEQYF
CDR3 DNA: TGTGCCAGCAGCTTGAGGGCAGGGAACTACGAGCAGTACTTC

D gene: NA
V gene: TRBV29-1
J gene: TRBJ2-1
clone size: NA
CDR3 protein: CSVGHPQANEQFF
CDR3 DNA: TGCAGCGTTGGCCATCCACAGGCAAATGAGCAGTTCTTC